This T cell receptor (beta chain) is drawn from a study of T-cell memory formation after mild COVID-19. Broader study findings: Clones that contracted clustered mainly in CM and EM if CD4+ and in EMRA if CD8+. In second-wave clones peaking day 37, SARS-CoV-2 specificity remained unconfirmed. Prior to infection, memory already included some responding clones, suggesting cross-reactive memory joined.

5'RACE, which relied on constant-segment primers, yielded TCR alpha and TCR beta cDNA libraries carrying sample barcodes and UMIs. TCRdb re-called the 5' RACE reads with MiXCR, one entry per CDR3 protein. Among fewer than 650,000 distinct CDR3 sequences listed, roughly 20% were seen once. The CDR3 is 13 residues long. J was trimmed by 2 bases and V by 10 bases; bases with no gene match: 5. This clonotype was observed many times. Its specificity is not known. The sequence derives from an adult woman who had mild COVID-19 (a few samples of this study predate the infection). Cell type and time point are not known. The chain has TRBV12-3 or TRBV12-4 and TRBJ1-3; TRBD1 agrees at 7 bases. The sequenced sample consisted of PBMCs or a T cell subset sorted from them (not recorded which). CDR3 in amino acids: CATQGGPGNTIYF. The CDR3 nucleotides read TGTGCCACCCAGGGGGGGCCTGGAAACACCATATATTTT.